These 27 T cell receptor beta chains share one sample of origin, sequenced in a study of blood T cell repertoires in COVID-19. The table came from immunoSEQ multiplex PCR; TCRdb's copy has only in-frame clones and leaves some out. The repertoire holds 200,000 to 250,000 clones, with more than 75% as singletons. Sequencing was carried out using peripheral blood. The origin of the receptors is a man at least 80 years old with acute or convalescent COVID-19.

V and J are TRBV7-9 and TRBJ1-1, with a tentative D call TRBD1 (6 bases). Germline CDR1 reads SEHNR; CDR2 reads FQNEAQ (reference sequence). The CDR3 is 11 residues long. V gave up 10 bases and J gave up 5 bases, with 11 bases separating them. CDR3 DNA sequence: TGTGCCATTCGACAGGCTACTGAAGCTTTCTTT. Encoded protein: CAIRQATEAFF. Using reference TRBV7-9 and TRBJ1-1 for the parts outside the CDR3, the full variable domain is DTGVSQNPRHKITKRGQNVTFRCDPISEHNRLYWYRQTLGQGPEFLTYFQNEAQLEKSRLLSDRFSAERPKGSFSTLEIQRTEQGDSAMYLCAIRQATEAFFGQGTRLTVV.

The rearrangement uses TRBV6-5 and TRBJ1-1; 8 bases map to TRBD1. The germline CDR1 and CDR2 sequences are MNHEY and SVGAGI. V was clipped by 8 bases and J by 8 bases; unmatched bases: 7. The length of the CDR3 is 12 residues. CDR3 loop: CASQGQGREAFF. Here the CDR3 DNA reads TGTGCCAGCCAAGGACAGGGCAGGGAAGCTTTCTTT.

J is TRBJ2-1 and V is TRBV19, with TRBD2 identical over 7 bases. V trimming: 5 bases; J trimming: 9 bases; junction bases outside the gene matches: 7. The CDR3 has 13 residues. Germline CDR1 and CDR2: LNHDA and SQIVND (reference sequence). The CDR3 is CASSLGEGGEQFF. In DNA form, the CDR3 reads TGTGCCAGTAGTTTGGGGGAGGGTGGTGAGCAGTTCTTC.

CDR3 protein: CASRRTAGGGNQPQHF. CDR3 bases: TGTGCCAGCAGGCGAACGGCAGGGGGCGGCAATCAGCCCCAGCATTTT. The V and J genes are TRBV28 and TRBJ1-5; 8 nucleotides line up with TRBD1. CDR3 size: 16 residues. V trimming: 6 bases; J trimming: 2 bases; junction bases outside the gene matches: 9. Per germline, CDR1 MDHEN and CDR2 SYDVKM.

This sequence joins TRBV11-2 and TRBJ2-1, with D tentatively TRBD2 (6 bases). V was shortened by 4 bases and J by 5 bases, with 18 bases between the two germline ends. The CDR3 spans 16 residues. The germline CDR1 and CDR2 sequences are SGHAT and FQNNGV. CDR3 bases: TGTGCCAGCAGCTGGGCAGTGCGGGAACGGAACAATGAGCAGTTCTTC. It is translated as CASSWAVRERNNEQFF.

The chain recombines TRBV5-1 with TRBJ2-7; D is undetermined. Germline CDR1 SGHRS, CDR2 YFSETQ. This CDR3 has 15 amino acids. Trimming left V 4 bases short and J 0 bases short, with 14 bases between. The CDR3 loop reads CASSPLDGSSYEQYF. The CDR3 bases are TGCGCCAGCAGCCCCCTAGACGGAAGCTCCTACGAGCAGTACTTC.

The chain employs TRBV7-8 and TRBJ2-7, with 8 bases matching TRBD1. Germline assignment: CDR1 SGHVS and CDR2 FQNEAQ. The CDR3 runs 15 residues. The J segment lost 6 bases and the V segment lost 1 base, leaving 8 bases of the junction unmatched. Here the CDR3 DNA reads TGTGCCAGCAGCTTAGGTGCAGACAGGGGTGCCGAGCAGTACTTC. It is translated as CASSLGADRGAEQYF.

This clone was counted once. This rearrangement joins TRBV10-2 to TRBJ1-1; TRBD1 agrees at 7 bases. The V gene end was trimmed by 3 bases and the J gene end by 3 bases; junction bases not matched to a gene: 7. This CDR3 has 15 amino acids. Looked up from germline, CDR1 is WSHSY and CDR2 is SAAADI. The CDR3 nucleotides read TGCGCCAGCAGTGAAGGGACAGCTAGGGACACTGAAGCTTTCTTT. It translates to CASSEGTARDTEAFF.

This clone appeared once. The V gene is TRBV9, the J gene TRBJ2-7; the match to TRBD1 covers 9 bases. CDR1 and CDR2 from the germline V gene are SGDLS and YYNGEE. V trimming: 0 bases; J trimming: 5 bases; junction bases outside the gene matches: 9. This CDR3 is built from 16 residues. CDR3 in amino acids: CASSVAPPGQGHEQYF. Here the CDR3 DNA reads TGTGCCAGCAGCGTAGCTCCCCCGGGACAGGGACACGAGCAGTACTTC.

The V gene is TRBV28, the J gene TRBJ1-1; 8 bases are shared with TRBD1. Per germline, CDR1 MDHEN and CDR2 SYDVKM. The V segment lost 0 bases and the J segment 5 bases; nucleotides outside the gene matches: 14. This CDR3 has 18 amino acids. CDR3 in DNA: TGTGCCAGCAGTTTATGGGGGCAGGGGGCTGGTATGGGGACTGAAGCTTTCTTT. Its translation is CASSLWGQGAGMGTEAFF. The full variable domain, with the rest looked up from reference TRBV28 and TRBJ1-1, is DVKVTQSSRYLVKRTGEKVFLECVQDMDHENMFWYRQDPGLGLRLIYFSYDVKMKEKGDIPEGYSVSREKKERFSLILESASTNQTSMYLCASSLWGQGAGMGTEAFFGQGTRLTVV.

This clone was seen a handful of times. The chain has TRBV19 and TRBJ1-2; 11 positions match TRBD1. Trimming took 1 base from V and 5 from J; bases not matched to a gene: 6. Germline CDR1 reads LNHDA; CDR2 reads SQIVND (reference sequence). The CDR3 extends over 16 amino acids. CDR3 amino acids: CASSIGTGGAGYGYTF. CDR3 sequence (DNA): TGTGCCAGTAGTATAGGGACAGGGGGCGCCGGATATGGCTACACCTTC.

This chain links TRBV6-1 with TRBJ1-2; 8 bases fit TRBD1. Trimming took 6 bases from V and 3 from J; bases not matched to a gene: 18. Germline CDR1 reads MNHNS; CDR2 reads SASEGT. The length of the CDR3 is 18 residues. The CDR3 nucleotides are TGTGCCAGCAGCGAACAACGCAGGGGGCTCGGGAAGGACTATGGCTACACCTTC. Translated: CASSEQRRGLGKDYGYTF.

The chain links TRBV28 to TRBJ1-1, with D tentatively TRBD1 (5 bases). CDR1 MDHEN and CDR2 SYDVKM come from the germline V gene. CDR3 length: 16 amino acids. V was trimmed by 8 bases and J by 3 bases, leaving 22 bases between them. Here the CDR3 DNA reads TGTGCCAGCCCTCGACATTGGGGGGACGAAGACACTGAAGCTTTCTTT. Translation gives CASPRHWGDEDTEAFF.

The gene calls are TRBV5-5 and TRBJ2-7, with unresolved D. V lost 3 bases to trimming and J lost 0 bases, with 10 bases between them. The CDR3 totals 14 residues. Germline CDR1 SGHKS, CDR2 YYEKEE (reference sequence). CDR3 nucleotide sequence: TGTGCCAGCAGCTCGACATCGAGCTCCTACGAGCAGTACTTC. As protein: CASSSTSSSYEQYF.

The CDR3 DNA sequence: TGTGCCAGCAGTGAGAAGAGGCTGGATGGCTACACCTTC. Protein product: CASSEKRLDGYTF. V and J are TRBV2 and TRBJ1-2; unclear D gene. The CDR3 totals 13 residues. CDR1 and CDR2 (germline): SNHLY, FYNNEI. Trimming shortened V by 3 bases and J by 6 bases, and 11 bases separated the two germline ends.

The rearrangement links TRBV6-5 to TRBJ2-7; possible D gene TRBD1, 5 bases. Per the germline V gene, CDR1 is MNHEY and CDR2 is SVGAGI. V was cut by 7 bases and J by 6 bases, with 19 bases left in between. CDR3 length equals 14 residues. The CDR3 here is CASIEQGRFGEQYF. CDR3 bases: TGTGCCAGCATAGAGCAGGGCAGGTTCGGCGAGCAGTACTTC.

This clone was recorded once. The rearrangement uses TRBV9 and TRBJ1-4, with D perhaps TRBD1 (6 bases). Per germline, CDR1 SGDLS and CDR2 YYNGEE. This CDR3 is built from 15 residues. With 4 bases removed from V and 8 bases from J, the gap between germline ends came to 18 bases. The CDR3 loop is CASSPRTDLREKLFF. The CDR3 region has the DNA TGTGCCAGCAGCCCACGGACAGATCTACGGGAAAAACTGTTTTTT.

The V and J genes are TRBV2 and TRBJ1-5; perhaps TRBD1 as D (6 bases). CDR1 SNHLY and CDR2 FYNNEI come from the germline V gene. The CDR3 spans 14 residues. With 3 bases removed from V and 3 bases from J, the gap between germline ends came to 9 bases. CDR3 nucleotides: TGTGCCAGCAGTGAGGGGACATCCAATCAGCCCCAGCATTTT. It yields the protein CASSEGTSNQPQHF.

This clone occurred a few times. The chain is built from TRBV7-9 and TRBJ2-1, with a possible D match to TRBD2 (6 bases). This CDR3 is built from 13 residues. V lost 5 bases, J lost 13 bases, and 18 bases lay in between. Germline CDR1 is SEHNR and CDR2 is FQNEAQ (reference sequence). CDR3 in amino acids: CASSHSGRELQFF. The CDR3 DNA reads TGTGCCAGCAGCCACTCAGGCCGGGAGCTACAGTTCTTC.

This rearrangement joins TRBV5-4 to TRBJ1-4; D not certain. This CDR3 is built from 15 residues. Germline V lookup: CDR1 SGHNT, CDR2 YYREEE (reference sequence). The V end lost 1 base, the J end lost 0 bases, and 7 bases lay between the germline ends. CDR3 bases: TGTGCCAGCAGCTTGAGTCGCGCAACTAATGAAAAACTGTTTTTT. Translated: CASSLSRATNEKLFF. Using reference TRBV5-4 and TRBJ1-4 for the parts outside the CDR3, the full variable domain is ETGVTQSPTHLIKTRGQQVTLRCSSQSGHNTVSWYQQALGQGPQFIFQYYREEENGRGNFPPRFSGLQFPNYSSELNVNALELDDSALYLCASSLSRATNEKLFFGSGTQLSVL.

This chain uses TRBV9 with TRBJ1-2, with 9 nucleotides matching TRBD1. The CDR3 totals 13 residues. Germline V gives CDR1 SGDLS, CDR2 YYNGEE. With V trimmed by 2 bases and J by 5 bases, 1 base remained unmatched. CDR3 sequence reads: CASSVGQGYGYTF. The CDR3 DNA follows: TGTGCCAGCAGCGTTGGACAGGGGTATGGCTACACCTTC.

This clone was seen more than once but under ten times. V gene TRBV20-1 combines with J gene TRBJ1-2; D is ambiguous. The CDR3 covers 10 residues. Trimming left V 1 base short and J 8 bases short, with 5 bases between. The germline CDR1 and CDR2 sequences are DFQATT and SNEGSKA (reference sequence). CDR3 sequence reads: CSARVGGYTF. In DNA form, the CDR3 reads TGCAGTGCTAGAGTCGGGGGCTACACCTTC.

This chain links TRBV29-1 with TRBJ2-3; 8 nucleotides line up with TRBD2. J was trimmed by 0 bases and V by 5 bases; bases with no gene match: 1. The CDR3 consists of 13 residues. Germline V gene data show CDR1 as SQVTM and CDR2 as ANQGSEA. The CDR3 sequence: CSVLAGSTDTQYF. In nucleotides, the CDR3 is TGCAGCGTTTTAGCGGGAAGCACAGATACGCAGTATTTT.

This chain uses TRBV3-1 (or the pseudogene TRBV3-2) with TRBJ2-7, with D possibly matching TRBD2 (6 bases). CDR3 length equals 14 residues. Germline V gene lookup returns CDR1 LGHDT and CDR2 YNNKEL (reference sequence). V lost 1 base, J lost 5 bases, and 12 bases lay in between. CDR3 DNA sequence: TGTGCCAGCAGCCAAGGGGGGGTCTGGAACGAGCAGTACTTC. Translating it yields CASSQGGVWNEQYF.

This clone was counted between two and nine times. The CDR3 coding sequence is TGTGCCAGCAAGGGGGCGGTCTACGAGCAGTACTTC. It encodes CASKGAVYEQYF. This sequence joins TRBV25-1 and TRBJ2-7; 7 bases align to TRBD1. CDR1 and CDR2 from the germline V gene are MGHDK and SYGVNS. V lost 7 bases, J lost 3 bases, and 3 bases stayed unmatched. The CDR3 contains 12 residues.

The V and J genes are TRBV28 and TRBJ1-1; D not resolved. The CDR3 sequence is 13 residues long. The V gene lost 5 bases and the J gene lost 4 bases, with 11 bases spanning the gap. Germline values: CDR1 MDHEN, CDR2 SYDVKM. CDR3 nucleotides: TGTGCCAGCAGTCCCCCGGGAGGCACTGAAGCTTTCTTT. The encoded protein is CASSPPGGTEAFF.

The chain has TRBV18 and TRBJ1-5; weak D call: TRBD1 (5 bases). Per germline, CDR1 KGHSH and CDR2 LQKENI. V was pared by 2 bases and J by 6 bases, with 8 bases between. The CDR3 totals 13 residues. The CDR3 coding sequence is TGTGCCAGCTCACCAGGGGGGGTTCAGCCCCAGCATTTT. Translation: CASSPGGVQPQHF.